These 28 T cell receptor beta chains were all obtained from the same sample, sequenced in a study of blood T cells in healthy people across ages. With a J-beta primer mix and a sample-barcoded 5' primer, a second PCR ran roughly 7 to 11 cycles. In TCRdb, the 5' RACE reads were re-called with MiXCR into one record per CDR3 protein. Among over 1,200,000 distinct CDR3 sequences, 45% to 70% were seen once, and the ten largest hold 5% to 7%. The sample was blood. Receptor source: a man aged 18 to 29 in good health.

The chain employs TRBV4-2 and TRBJ2-1; the match to TRBD1 covers 7 bases. The CDR3 has 16 residues. In germline, CDR1 is LGHNA, CDR2 YNFKEQ. After removal of 1 base from V and 10 bases from J, the junction contained 13 bases not matched to a gene. CDR3: CASSQAPGGSSYEQFF. As DNA, the CDR3 is TGTGCCAGCAGCCAAGCCCCAGGGGGTAGCTCCTACGAGCAGTTCTTC.

This chain connects TRBV7-2 to TRBJ1-2; possibly TRBD1 for D (5 bases). The V end lost 3 bases, the J end lost 8 bases, and 22 bases lay between the germline ends. Germline-derived CDR1 and CDR2 are SGHTA and FQGNSA. The CDR3 contains 16 residues. In DNA form, the CDR3 reads TGTGCCAGCAGCTTTTCAGGGACTGCTACAGTGTCCGGCTACACCTTC. Translating it yields CASSFSGTATVSGYTF.

This clonotype was detected a few times. The rearrangement joins TRBV5-1 to TRBJ2-4; 7 bases line up with TRBD2. The junction had 17 bases not matched to a gene; V was cut back by 4 bases and J by 13 bases. This CDR3 is built from 15 residues. From germline, CDR1 is SGHRS and CDR2 YFSETQ. Here the CDR3 reads CASSEDTSALGEQYF. Here the CDR3 DNA reads TGCGCCAGCAGCGAGGACACTAGCGCCCTTGGGGAGCAGTACTTC.

This clonotype was detected only once. The chain recombines TRBV12-3 or TRBV12-4 with TRBJ2-5; TRBD2 agrees at 9 bases. V shed 7 bases, J shed 5 bases, and the junction held 17 bases outside the gene matches. The CDR3 extends over 17 amino acids. CDR3 loop: CASNLVGGRAGGETQYF. CDR3 nucleotides: TGTGCCAGCAACCTCGTCGGCGGGAGGGCTGGCGGGGAGACCCAGTACTTC.

The chain has TRBV7-9 and TRBJ1-5; 7 nucleotides agree with TRBD1. The CDR3 covers 14 residues. The trim removed 3 bases at V and 5 bases at J, leaving 4 bases unmatched. Germline CDR1 and CDR2: SEHNR and FQNEAQ (reference sequence). The CDR3 reads CASSLEGAHQPQHF. CDR3 in DNA: TGTGCCAGCAGCTTGGAGGGGGCCCATCAGCCCCAGCATTTT. The complete variable domain, with remaining parts taken from reference TRBV7-9 and TRBJ1-5, reads DTGVSQNPRHKITKRGQNVTFRCDPISEHNRLYWYRQTLGQGPEFLTYFQNEAQLEKSRLLSDRFSAERPKGSFSTLEIQRTEQGDSAMYLCASSLEGAHQPQHFGDGTRLSIL.

This chain links TRBV6-5 with TRBJ1-4; tentative D call: TRBD1 (5 bases). This CDR3 region has 14 residues. Trimming removed 6 bases from V and 3 bases from J, with 11 bases in between. CDR1 is MNHEY and CDR2 is SVGAGI in the germline V gene. In nucleotides, the CDR3 is TGTGCCAGCAGGTACCGAGGGGCTAATGAAAAACTGTTTTTT. This codes for CASRYRGANEKLFF.

This clonotype was recorded once. This chain links TRBV7-9 with TRBJ2-4; 8 nucleotides line up with TRBD1. The J call may be in error: the DNA end matches TRBJ2-7 better. The V gene's germline CDR1 is SEHNR and CDR2 FQNEAQ (reference sequence). The CDR3 extends over 17 amino acids. The CDR3 DNA is TGTGCCAGCAGCTTAGCGTCCGCGGGACAGGTCTTCTACGAGCAGTACTTC. This translates into CASSLASAGQVFYEQYF.

This chain connects TRBV30 to TRBJ2-1; tentative D call: TRBD2 (5 bases). The length of the CDR3 is 12 residues. V lost 4 bases, J lost 3 bases, and 7 bases lay in between. Germline-derived CDR1 and CDR2 are GTSNPN and SVGIG (reference sequence). The CDR3 spells CAWTTNYNEQFF. As DNA, the CDR3 is TGTGCCTGGACGACTAACTACAATGAGCAGTTCTTC.

This clonotype was recorded once. This sequence joins TRBV4-1 and TRBJ1-1, with D perhaps TRBD1 (6 bases). This CDR3 has 15 residues. Germline CDR1 reads MGHRA; CDR2 reads YSYEKL. Trimming shortened V by 0 bases and J by 5 bases, and 13 bases separated the two germline ends. DNA of the CDR3: TGCGCCAGCAGCCAAGAGGGGGGGGCTAGGACTGAAGCTTTCTTT. Protein: CASSQEGGARTEAFF.

The genes are TRBV6-2 or TRBV6-3 and TRBJ2-7; 7 positions agree with TRBD2. V shed 4 bases, J shed 3 bases, and the junction held 6 bases outside the gene matches. Germline CDR1 reads MNHEY; CDR2 reads SVGEGT. There are 14 residues in the CDR3. CDR3 amino acids: CASSSQGLFYEQYF. The CDR3, as DNA: TGTGCCAGCAGTTCTCAGGGACTATTCTACGAGCAGTACTTC.

This clonotype was detected a few times. V gene TRBV13 combines with J gene TRBJ2-1; no firm D call. From germline, CDR1 is PRHDT and CDR2 FYEKMQ (reference sequence). The CDR3 sequence is 12 residues long. Trimming stripped 3 bases from V and 6 bases from J, with 6 bases between. CDR3 sequence: CASSFHSNEQFF. In DNA, the CDR3 is TGTGCCAGCAGCTTTCATTCCAATGAGCAGTTCTTC.

This clonotype was detected only a few times. The rearrangement joins TRBV4-1 to TRBJ2-3, with D perhaps matching TRBD1 or TRBD2 (5 bases each). V shed 8 bases and J shed 9 bases, with 18 bases lying between them. This CDR3 has 13 amino acids. In germline, CDR1 is MGHRA, CDR2 YSYEKL. CDR3 sequence (DNA): TGCGCCAGCCGGGGCCTTGGAGCAAGGACGCAGTATTTT. Its protein product is CASRGLGARTQYF.

V usage is TRBV5-1 and J usage is TRBJ2-1; TRBD2 might be the D (6 bases). Trimming cost V 4 bases and J 8 bases, with 16 bases left between them. The CDR3 length is 14 residues. Germline CDR1 and CDR2: SGHRS and YFSETQ. CDR3 loop: CASSPGLPSDEQFF. CDR3 nucleotide sequence: TGCGCCAGCAGCCCGGGACTTCCTAGCGATGAGCAGTTCTTC.

The chain carries TRBV5-1 and TRBJ2-1; no firm D call. Trimming took off 6 bases at V and 0 bases at J, with 13 bases between the two ends. This CDR3 is 15 amino acids long. Germline assignment: CDR1 SGHRS and CDR2 YFSETQ. CDR3 bases: TGCGCCAGCACAATCACACCGAGCTCCTACAATGAGCAGTTCTTC. Protein product: CASTITPSSYNEQFF.

This rearrangement joins TRBV6-2 or TRBV6-3 to TRBJ2-5; 8 bases match TRBD2. The CDR3 is 14 amino acids. The germline gives CDR1 MNHEY, CDR2 SVGEGT. J was trimmed by 4 bases and V by 6 bases; bases with no gene match: 7. The CDR3 sequence: CASRPSGSGETQYF. Here the CDR3 DNA reads TGTGCCAGCAGACCCAGCGGGAGCGGAGAGACCCAGTACTTC.

This clonotype was seen more than once but under ten times. The V gene is TRBV4-1, the J gene TRBJ2-3; D is unclear. The CDR3 covers 13 residues. Germline V lookup: CDR1 MGHRA, CDR2 YSYEKL. The V end was cut by 4 bases, the J end by 2 bases, with 7 bases between. CDR3 loop: CASSPSATDTQYF. DNA of the CDR3: TGCGCCAGCAGCCCCAGTGCCACAGATACGCAGTATTTT.

V gene TRBV11-1 combines with J gene TRBJ1-1, with TRBD1 identical over 8 bases. Germline CDR1 is SGHAT and CDR2 is FQDESV (reference sequence). V shed 6 bases, J shed 2 bases, and the junction held 5 bases outside the gene matches. The CDR3 is made up of 14 amino acids. CDR3 protein: CASSKGQANTEAFF. The CDR3 bases are TGTGCCAGCAGTAAGGGACAGGCAAACACTGAAGCTTTCTTT. Looking up the rest from reference TRBV11-1 and TRBJ1-1 gives the full variable domain: EAEVAQSPRYKITEKSQAVAFWCDPISGHATLYWYRQILGQGPELLVQFQDESVVDDSQLPKDRFSAERLKGVDSTLKIQPAELGDSAMYLCASSKGQANTEAFFGQGTRLTVV.

This sequence joins TRBV5-5 and TRBJ2-7; perhaps TRBD1 as D (5 bases). Germline lookup yields CDR1 SGHKS and CDR2 YYEKEE (reference sequence). This CDR3 has 14 residues. The V end lost 2 bases, the J end lost 5 bases, and 14 bases lay between the germline ends. The CDR3 nucleotides are TGTGCCAGCAGCTTAGGACAACTCACCGACGAGCAGTACTTC. Its translation is CASSLGQLTDEQYF.

This clonotype was seen only a few times. The chain joins TRBV4-2 to TRBJ1-6; D is unclear. The CDR3 totals 13 residues. Germline CDR1 LGHNA, CDR2 YNFKEQ. Deletions cut 3 bases from V and 7 bases from J, with 7 bases between. In nucleotides, the CDR3 is TGTGCCAGCAGCCATGGGGAAAATTCACCCCTCCACTTT. Amino acids: CASSHGENSPLHF.

A single count supports this clonotype. The chain uses TRBV7-8 and TRBJ1-5, with D tentatively TRBD1 (5 bases). Germline CDR1 reads SGHVS; CDR2 reads FQNEAQ. Trimming took off 5 bases at V and 6 bases at J, with 20 bases between the two ends. This CDR3 spans 16 amino acids. The chain's CDR3 is CASSPVSTDPIQPQHF. In DNA, the CDR3 is TGTGCCAGCAGCCCAGTGTCGACAGACCCAATTCAGCCCCAGCATTTT.

V gene TRBV6-6 combines with J gene TRBJ2-5; TRBD1 might be the D (6 bases). Germline lookup yields CDR1 MNHNY and CDR2 SVGAGI (reference sequence). Trimming shortened V by 2 bases and J by 1 base, and 14 bases separated the two germline ends. This CDR3 is 16 amino acids long. CDR3 sequence reads: CASSYPDSGGQETQYF. The CDR3 coding sequence is TGTGCCAGCAGTTACCCGGACAGCGGCGGCCAAGAGACCCAGTACTTC.

V and J are TRBV20-1 and TRBJ2-1; TRBD1 agrees at 9 bases. This CDR3 is built from 16 residues. The J segment lost 0 bases and the V segment lost 2 bases, leaving 5 bases of the junction unmatched. Germline V gene lookup returns CDR1 DFQATT and CDR2 SNEGSKA (reference sequence). The CDR3 region is CSARPRDRASYNEQFF. CDR3 DNA sequence: TGCAGTGCTAGACCCCGGGACAGGGCCTCCTACAATGAGCAGTTCTTC.

This clonotype appeared a few times. The chain combines TRBV29-1 with TRBJ2-7, with TRBD2 matching 7 bases. Trimming took 2 bases from V and 9 from J; bases not matched to a gene: 10. CDR3 length: 13 amino acids. CDR1 and CDR2 from the germline V gene are SQVTM and ANQGSEA. The CDR3 loop reads CSVEMTGGYRQYF. CDR3 DNA sequence: TGCAGCGTTGAAATGACGGGGGGATACAGGCAGTACTTC.

The V and J genes are TRBV20-1 and TRBJ2-1; the match to TRBD2 covers 8 bases. The CDR3 is 15 amino acids. J lost 4 bases, V lost 0 bases, and 5 bases had no gene match. In germline, CDR1 is DFQATT, CDR2 SNEGSKA (reference sequence). The CDR3 reads CSAREREVVYNEQFF. In DNA, the CDR3 is TGCAGTGCTAGAGAGCGGGAGGTAGTATACAATGAGCAGTTCTTC.

The CDR3 spells CSARDVRGSVQGFYNEQFF. The CDR3 DNA sequence: TGCAGTGCTAGAGATGTCAGGGGTAGTGTCCAGGGCTTTTACAATGAGCAGTTCTTC. The gene calls are TRBV20-1 and TRBJ2-1, with a possible D match to TRBD1 (6 bases). The V gene lost 0 bases and the J gene lost 4 bases, with 25 bases spanning the gap. CDR3 size: 19 residues. In germline, CDR1 is DFQATT, CDR2 SNEGSKA (reference sequence).

The chain uses TRBV12-3 or TRBV12-4 and TRBJ1-1; 8 nucleotides line up with TRBD1. V lost 6 bases to trimming and J lost 1 base; unmatched junction nucleotides: 4. CDR3 length: 14 amino acids. The CDR3 DNA follows: TGTGCCAGCAGGTATGGGACAGGGAACACTGAAGCTTTCTTT. This encodes CASRYGTGNTEAFF.

The CDR3 loop reads CASTDRGYTGELFF. The DNA for the CDR3 is TGTGCCAGCACCGACAGGGGGTACACCGGGGAGCTGTTTTTT. V is TRBV12-3 or TRBV12-4 and J is TRBJ2-2; 9 nucleotides line up with TRBD1. CDR3 size: 14 residues. J gave up 3 bases and V 7 bases, and 3 bases lay outside the gene matches.

The chain couples TRBV20-1 to TRBJ1-2; D not resolved. From germline, CDR1 is DFQATT and CDR2 SNEGSKA (reference sequence). V shed 5 bases and J shed 6 bases, with 19 bases lying between them. This CDR3 comprises 14 residues. The CDR3 nucleotides are TGCAGTGCTGAACTTAGCGGGGTAGGGAATGGCTACACCTTC. As protein: CSAELSGVGNGYTF.